The text below deals with one TCR beta chain. What it recognizes is unknown. Sequencing used immunoSEQ multiplex PCR; TCRdb keeps in-frame clones, though not all of them. The sample has 12,000 or so clones; roughly 70% are singletons. These data are taken from a study of neoadjuvant anti-PD-1 for oral cavity cancer. The study's findings and limits: Non-responders to neoadjuvant nivolumab had significantly more clonal PBMC T cells than responders.

The V segment lost 3 bases and the J segment 1 base; nucleotides outside the gene matches: 3. The CDR3 has 15 residues. Looked up from germline, CDR1 is SGHNT and CDR2 is YENEEA. Time point described: after neoadjuvant nivolumab, at surgical resection. These newly diagnosed stage II-IVA oral cavity squamous cell carcinoma patients had no prior systemic or radiation treatment. The specimen comprised PBMCs, sampled after nivolumab (anti-PD-1) treatment. V gene TRBV11-3 combines with J gene TRBJ2-7, with TRBD2 matching over 10 bases. The clonotype was recovered from a person aged 40 to 85 with oral cavity squamous cell carcinoma. The CDR3 sequence: CASSLASGSSYEQYF. The CDR3 coding sequence is TGTGCCAGCAGCTTGGCTAGCGGGAGTTCCTACGAGCAGTACTTC.